This T cell receptor beta chain was recorded in a study of OX40 agonist ivuxolimab in advanced cancers. Describing the broader study: Ivuxolimab was an agonistic, fully human IgG2 monoclonal antibody directed against OX40 (CD134), a costimulatory receptor. Intravenous ivuxolimab was administered to patients every 2 weeks at six dose levels: 0.01, 0.1, 0.3, 1.5, 3 and 10 mg/kg. Of the approximately 53 patients in dose escalation, around 20 had hepatocellular carcinoma, about 15 had melanoma, 9 had renal cell carcinoma and 9 had head and neck cancer. The paper describes the monotherapy dose-escalation part (N of about 54 patients) of the phase I trial of ivuxolimab. Three dose-escalation patients achieved partial responses, one with hepatocellular carcinoma and two with cutaneous melanoma. The dose-escalation cohort was around 83% male with a mean age of approximately 60 years, ranging from roughly 23 to 79. Prior anti-PD-1, anti-PD-L1 or anti-CTLA-4 therapy was permitted, and checkpoint inhibitors had been received by about 37% of dose-escalation patients. Peripheral TCRbeta sequencing aimed to test whether ivuxolimab altered TCR sequence diversity and caused clonal T-cell expansion. General study outcomes and caveats: The antigen specificity of the clonally expanded peripheral T cells was not determined. Low levels of normalized T-cell clonal expansion were also seen in some patients who did not respond. After ivuxolimab, more expanded clones were found on average in CD8+ T cells than in CD4+ T cells. Partial responders in the 0.1-3.0 mg/kg groups had among the lowest normalized peripheral clonal expansion, especially among CD8+ T cells. At doses of 0.1 to 3.0 mg/kg, clonal expansion of both CD4+ and CD8+ T cells in blood was seen between baseline and week 6.

Genomic DNA was isolated from the sorted cells so that the TCRbeta CDR3 region could be sequenced. TCRbeta CDR3 regions were sequenced using the immunoSEQ Assay. TCRdb retrieved this table from immuneACCESS and kept in-frame rearrangements only. Not all clones are present; in checked studies, unresolved V genes account for under half, and no reason is known for the remainder. In this sample the table shows 60,000 or so clones, 80% to 90% of which occur a single time. Of the sample, roughly 5.9% falls within the top ten clones. This clone appeared a few times. What this receptor recognizes is not known. Within one base of it there is no much larger clone, and no base qualities were kept. Patients with autoimmune disease history or receiving systemic immunosuppression were excluded from the trial. In every dose cohort, peripheral blood was drawn for TCR sequencing at baseline, cycle 4 day 1, and cycle 7 day 1. The samples were drawn from a first-in-human, open-label, multicenter phase I dose-escalation trial of ivuxolimab. Adults with locally advanced or metastatic melanoma, renal cell, hepatocellular, or head and neck squamous cell carcinoma were enrolled in the trial. Before TCR sequencing, CD4+ T cells and CD8+ T cells from peripheral blood were sorted into separate populations.

Spanning cysteine to phenylalanine, the CDR3 consists of 15 amino acids. Just the 45-base CDR3 DNA is kept, in frame starting at base 1. CDR1 MNHEY and CDR2 SVGAGI were looked up in the germline V gene. V gives up 2 bases and J gives up 4 bases, and the segment between their germline ends measures 12 bases. Sequencing was performed on CD4+ or CD8+ T cells sorted from blood, taken in a trial of the OX40 agonist ivuxolimab. The sequence joins TRBV6-5 to TRBJ1-5, and possibly TRBD1, on 5 matching bases. This receptor was identified in an adult with an advanced solid tumor such as melanoma, head and neck, liver or kidney cancer. CDR3 protein: CASSYGGAGNQPQHF. Read as DNA, the sequence is TGTGCCAGCAGTTACGGAGGGGCCGGGAATCAGCCCCAGCATTTT.